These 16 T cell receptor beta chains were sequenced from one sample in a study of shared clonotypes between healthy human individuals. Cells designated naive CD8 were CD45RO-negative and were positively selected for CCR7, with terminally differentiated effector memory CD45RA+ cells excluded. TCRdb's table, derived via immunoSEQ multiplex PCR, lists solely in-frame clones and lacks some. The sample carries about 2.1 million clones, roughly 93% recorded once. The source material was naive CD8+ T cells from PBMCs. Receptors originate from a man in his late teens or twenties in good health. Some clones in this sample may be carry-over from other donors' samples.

CDR3 region: CASSSSGNSNEKLFF. CDR3 coding DNA: TGTGCCAGCAGCTCTTCAGGGAACTCTAATGAAAAACTGTTTTTT. The chain links TRBV11-3 to TRBJ1-4; perhaps TRBD1 as D (5 bases). Germline CDR1 reads SGHNT; CDR2 reads YENEEA. The CDR3 sequence is 15 residues long. V lost 4 bases, J lost 3 bases, and 12 bases lay in between. Looking up the rest from reference TRBV11-3 and TRBJ1-4 gives the full variable domain: EAGVVQSPRYKIIEKKQPVAFWCNPISGHNTLYWYLQNLGQGPELLIRYENEEAVDDSQLPKDRFSAERLKGVDSTLKIQPAELGDSAVYLCASSSSGNSNEKLFFGSGTQLSVL.

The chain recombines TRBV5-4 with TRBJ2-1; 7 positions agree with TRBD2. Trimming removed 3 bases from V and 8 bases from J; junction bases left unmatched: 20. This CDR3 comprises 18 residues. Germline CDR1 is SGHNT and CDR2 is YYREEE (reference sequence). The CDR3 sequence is CASSSLTTLAVMFDEQFF. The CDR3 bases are TGTGCCAGCAGCTCGCTCACCACCCTAGCGGTGATGTTCGATGAGCAGTTCTTC.

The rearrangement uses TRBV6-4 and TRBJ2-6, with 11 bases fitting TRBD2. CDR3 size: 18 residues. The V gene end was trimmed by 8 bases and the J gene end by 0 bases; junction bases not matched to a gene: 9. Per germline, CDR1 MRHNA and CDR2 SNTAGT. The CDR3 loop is CASRPGTSGFSGANVLTF. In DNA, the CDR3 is TGTGCCAGCCGCCCCGGGACTAGCGGATTCTCTGGGGCCAACGTCCTGACTTTC.

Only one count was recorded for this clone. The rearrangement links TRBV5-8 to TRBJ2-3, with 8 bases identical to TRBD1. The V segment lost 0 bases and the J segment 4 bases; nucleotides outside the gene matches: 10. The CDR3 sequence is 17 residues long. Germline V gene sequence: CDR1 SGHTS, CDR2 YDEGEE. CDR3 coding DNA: TGTGCCAGCAGCTTGGGGAGGACAGGGAAGAACTCAGATACGCAGTATTTT. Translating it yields CASSLGRTGKNSDTQYF.

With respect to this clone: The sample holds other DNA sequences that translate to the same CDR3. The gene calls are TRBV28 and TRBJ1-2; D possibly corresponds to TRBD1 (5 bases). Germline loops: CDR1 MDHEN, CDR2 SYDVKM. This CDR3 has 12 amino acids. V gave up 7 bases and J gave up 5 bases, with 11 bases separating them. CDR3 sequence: CASNPGGYGYTF. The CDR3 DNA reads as TGTGCCAGCAATCCGGGGGGTTATGGCTACACCTTC.

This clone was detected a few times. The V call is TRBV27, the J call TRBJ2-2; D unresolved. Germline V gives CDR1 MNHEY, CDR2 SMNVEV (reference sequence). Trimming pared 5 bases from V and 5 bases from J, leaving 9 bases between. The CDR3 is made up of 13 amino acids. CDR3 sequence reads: CASSASRTGELFF. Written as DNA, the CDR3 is TGTGCCAGCAGTGCCTCCCGTACCGGGGAGCTGTTTTTT.

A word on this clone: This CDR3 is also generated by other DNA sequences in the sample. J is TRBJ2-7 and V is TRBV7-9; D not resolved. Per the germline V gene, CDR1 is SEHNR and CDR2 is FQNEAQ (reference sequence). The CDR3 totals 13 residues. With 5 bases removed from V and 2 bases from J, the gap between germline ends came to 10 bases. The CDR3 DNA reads TGTGCCAGCAGCCCGGGTGGCGCCTACGAGCAGTACTTC. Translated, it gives CASSPGGAYEQYF.

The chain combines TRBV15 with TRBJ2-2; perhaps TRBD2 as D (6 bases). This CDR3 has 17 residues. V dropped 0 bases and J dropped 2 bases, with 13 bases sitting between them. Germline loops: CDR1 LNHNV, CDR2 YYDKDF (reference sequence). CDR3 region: CATSRDRGTHNTGELFF. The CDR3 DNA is TGTGCCACCAGCAGAGATCGGGGGACTCACAACACCGGGGAGCTGTTTTTT.

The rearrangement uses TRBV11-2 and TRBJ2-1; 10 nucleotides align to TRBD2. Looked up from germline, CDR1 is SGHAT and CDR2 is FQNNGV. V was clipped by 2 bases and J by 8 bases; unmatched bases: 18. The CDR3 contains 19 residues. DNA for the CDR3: TGTGCCAGCAGCTTACTAAGCGGGAGGGCCAGGGTCCGTTGGGATGAGCAGTTCTTC. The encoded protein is CASSLLSGRARVRWDEQFF.

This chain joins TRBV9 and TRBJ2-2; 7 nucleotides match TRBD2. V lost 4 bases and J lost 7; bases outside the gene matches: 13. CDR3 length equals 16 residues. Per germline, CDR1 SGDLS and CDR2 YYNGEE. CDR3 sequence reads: CASSPSVGREVGELFF. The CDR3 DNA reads TGTGCCAGCAGCCCTTCTGTAGGTCGGGAGGTCGGGGAGCTGTTTTTT.

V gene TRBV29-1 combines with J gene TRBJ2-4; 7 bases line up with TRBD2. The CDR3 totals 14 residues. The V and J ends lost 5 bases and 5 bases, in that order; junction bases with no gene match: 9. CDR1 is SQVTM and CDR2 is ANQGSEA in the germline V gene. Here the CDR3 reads CSVCLAAAQNIQYF. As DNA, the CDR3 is TGCAGCGTTTGCCTAGCGGCCGCCCAAAACATTCAGTACTTC. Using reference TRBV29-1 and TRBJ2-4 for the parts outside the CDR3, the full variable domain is SAVISQKPSRDICQRGTSLTIQCQVDSQVTMMFWYRQQPGQSLTLIATANQGSEATYESGFVIDKFPISRPNLTFSTLTVSNMSPEDSSIYLCSVCLAAAQNIQYFGAGTRLSVL.

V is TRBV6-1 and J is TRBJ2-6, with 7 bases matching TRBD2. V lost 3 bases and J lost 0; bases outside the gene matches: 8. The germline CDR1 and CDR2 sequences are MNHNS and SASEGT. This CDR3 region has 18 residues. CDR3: CASSEDGRRNSGANVLTF. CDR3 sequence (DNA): TGTGCCAGCAGTGAGGACGGGAGGCGGAACTCTGGGGCCAACGTCCTGACTTTC.

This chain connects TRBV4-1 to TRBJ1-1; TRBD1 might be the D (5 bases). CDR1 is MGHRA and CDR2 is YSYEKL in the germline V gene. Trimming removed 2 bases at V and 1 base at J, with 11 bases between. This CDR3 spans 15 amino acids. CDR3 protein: CASSQTRDQNTEAFF. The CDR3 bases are TGCGCCAGCAGCCAAACGAGGGACCAGAACACTGAAGCTTTCTTT.

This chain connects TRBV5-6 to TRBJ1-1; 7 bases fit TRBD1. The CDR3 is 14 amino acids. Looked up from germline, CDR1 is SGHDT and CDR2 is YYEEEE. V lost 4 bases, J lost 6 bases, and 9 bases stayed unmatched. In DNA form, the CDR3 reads TGTGCCAGCAGCCATCCGACAGGGAGGCCTGAAGCTTTCTTT. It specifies CASSHPTGRPEAFF.

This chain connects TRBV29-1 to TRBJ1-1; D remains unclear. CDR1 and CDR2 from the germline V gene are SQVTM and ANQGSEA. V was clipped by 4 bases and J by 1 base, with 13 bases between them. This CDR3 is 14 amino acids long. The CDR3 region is CSVVLLDKNTEAFF. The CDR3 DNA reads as TGCAGCGTTGTTCTCCTTGACAAGAACACTGAAGCTTTCTTT.

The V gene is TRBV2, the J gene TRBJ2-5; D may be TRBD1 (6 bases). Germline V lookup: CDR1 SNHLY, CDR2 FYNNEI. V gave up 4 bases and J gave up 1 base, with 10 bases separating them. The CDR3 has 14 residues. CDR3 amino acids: CASSADRSQETQYF. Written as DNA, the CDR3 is TGTGCCAGCAGTGCCGACAGGTCCCAAGAGACCCAGTACTTC.